This entry lists 14 T cell receptor beta chains sequenced from one sample in a study of T cells after yellow fever vaccination. TCRdb itself ran the 5' RACE reads through MiXCR, one entry per CDR3 protein. The table has hundreds of thousands of distinct CDR3 sequences, approximately 13% seen once. The sequenced sample was PBMCs, obtained on the day of the yellow fever booster vaccination. These receptors came from a man aged 30 to 45 who received the YFV17D yellow fever vaccine.

CDR3 bases: TGTGCCAGCAGCTCAGGGGCTAGCGGAGGAAGCCAAGAGACCCAGTACTTC. Encoded protein: CASSSGASGGSQETQYF. This sequence joins TRBV12-3 or TRBV12-4 and TRBJ2-5; D possibly corresponds to TRBD2 (7 bases). The CDR3 has 17 amino acids. Deletions cut 6 bases from V and 1 base from J, with 21 bases between.

The count of this clonotype is one. This clone may be a read error of a much larger clone one base away. The chain links TRBV19 to TRBJ2-1; D is unclear. CDR3 length: 13 amino acids. Germline CDR1 reads LNHDA; CDR2 reads SQIVND (reference sequence). The DNA for the CDR3 is TGTGCCAGTAGTTGGGCAGTGATTAATGGGCAGTTCTTC. It codes for CASSWAVINGQFF.

In this sample, this clonotype turned up many times. V usage is TRBV20-1 and J usage is TRBJ1-6, with 9 bases aligning to TRBD1. CDR3 size: 14 residues. V lost 5 bases, J lost 9 bases, and 8 bases stayed unmatched. Germline loops: CDR1 DFQATT, CDR2 SNEGSKA (reference sequence). Here the CDR3 DNA reads TGCAGTGCTCGGGGGGGACAGGGTGTTTCACCCCTCCACTTT. It yields the protein CSARGGQGVSPLHF.

The J gene is TRBJ2-6, the V gene TRBV25-1, with D perhaps TRBD1 (5 bases). The CDR3 spans 15 residues. Germline V gives CDR1 MGHDK, CDR2 SYGVNS. V was trimmed by 3 bases and J by 1 base, leaving 7 bases between them. The CDR3 region is CASSDRASGANVLTF. The DNA for the CDR3 is TGTGCCAGCAGTGACAGGGCTTCTGGGGCCAACGTCCTGACTTTC.

This chain's CDR3 is CASSHPGTEYQETQYF. DNA of the CDR3: TGTGCCAGCAGTCATCCCGGGACGGAATACCAAGAGACCCAGTACTTC. V gene TRBV2 combines with J gene TRBJ2-5, with D perhaps being TRBD1 or TRBD2 (5 bases each). Germline CDR1 is SNHLY and CDR2 is FYNNEI. The CDR3 is 16 amino acids. The ends were cut back, 5 bases at V and 0 bases at J, with 16 bases in the middle.

This clonotype appeared many times. The chain has TRBV12-3 or TRBV12-4 and TRBJ2-2, with 9 bases matching TRBD2. The junction had 20 bases not matched to a gene; V was cut back by 5 bases and J by 7 bases. The CDR3 length is 19 residues. The CDR3 nucleotides are TGTGCCAGCAGTCTCGGGACAGTCCTGCGACTAGCGGTCGGCGGGGAGCTGTTTTTT. Its translation: CASSLGTVLRLAVGGELFF.

The CDR3 is CAWSSGLGSTGELFF. The CDR3 DNA reads TGTGCCTGGAGTTCGGGACTAGGGAGCACCGGGGAGCTGTTTTTT. J is TRBJ2-2 and V is TRBV30, with TRBD2 matching 8 bases. The CDR3 consists of 15 residues. Trimming removed 2 bases from V and 4 bases from J; junction bases left unmatched: 6. Germline V gives CDR1 GTSNPN, CDR2 SVGIG (reference sequence).

The rearrangement joins TRBV20-1 to TRBJ1-4, with TRBD1 matching over 8 bases. V lost 6 bases to trimming and J lost 8 bases; unmatched junction nucleotides: 11. This CDR3 has 14 residues. The germline V gene encodes CDR1 DFQATT and CDR2 SNEGSKA (reference sequence). The CDR3 DNA follows: TGCAGTGCGATAGGACAGGGTGTTCGGGAAAAACTGTTTTTT. Protein: CSAIGQGVREKLFF.

This clonotype came up a few times. The rearrangement joins TRBV18 to TRBJ2-3; 10 bases match TRBD2. Germline assignment: CDR1 KGHSH and CDR2 LQKENI. This CDR3 contains 15 residues. The junction had 5 bases not matched to a gene; V was cut back by 4 bases and J by 4 bases. This chain's CDR3 is CASSRSSGSADTQYF. The CDR3, as DNA: TGTGCCAGCTCACGGTCTAGCGGGAGCGCAGATACGCAGTATTTT.

The chain is built from TRBV7-3 and TRBJ2-2; D is possibly TRBD1 (5 bases). Trimming took off 6 bases at V and 3 bases at J, with 14 bases between the two ends. Looked up from germline, CDR1 is SGHTA and CDR2 is FQGTGA. The CDR3 spans 15 residues. CDR3 DNA sequence: TGTGCCAGCAGTCTCCGAGGACAAGACACCGGGGAGCTGTTTTTT. It yields the protein CASSLRGQDTGELFF.

This clonotype was found a few times. The rearrangement uses TRBV11-2 and TRBJ2-3; 8 positions agree with TRBD2. Per the germline V gene, CDR1 is SGHAT and CDR2 is FQNNGV. CDR3 length: 15 residues. V trimming: 6 bases; J trimming: 2 bases; junction bases outside the gene matches: 7. The CDR3 here is CASRSRREVTDTQYF. CDR3 nucleotide sequence: TGTGCCAGCAGATCCCGGCGGGAGGTCACAGATACGCAGTATTTT.

This clonotype was detected only a few times. This sequence joins TRBV7-2 and TRBJ2-1, with 13 bases that match TRBD2. The V segment lost 3 bases and the J segment 9 bases; nucleotides outside the gene matches: 5. The CDR3 has 15 residues. The germline CDR1 and CDR2 sequences are SGHTA and FQGNSA. This chain's CDR3 is CASSFGLAGVAEQFF. Written as DNA, the CDR3 is TGTGCCAGCAGCTTCGGACTAGCGGGAGTGGCTGAGCAGTTCTTC.

The chain carries TRBV2 and TRBJ1-6, with a weak D call TRBD1 (6 bases). Germline V gives CDR1 SNHLY, CDR2 FYNNEI. Trimming removed 9 bases at V and 0 bases at J, with 6 bases between. The CDR3 runs to 13 residues. CDR3 in DNA: TGTGCCAGGGACAGCTCCTATAATTCACCCCTCCACTTT. Its translation is CARDSSYNSPLHF.

This clonotype turned up a few times. V gene TRBV6-5 combines with J gene TRBJ1-1; a weak D match, TRBD1 (5 bases). This CDR3 is built from 15 residues. Germline values: CDR1 MNHEY, CDR2 SVGAGI. Trimming left V 0 bases short and J 1 base short, with 9 bases between. The CDR3, as DNA: TGTGCCAGCAGTTACTCGGGACGGAGGAACACTGAAGCTTTCTTT. This encodes CASSYSGRRNTEAFF.